This TCR beta chain was retrieved from a study of blood T cell repertoires in COVID-19. Source study methods: Researchers report that nucleated cell counts were estimated from reference gene primer amplification. Measured with immunoSEQ multiplex PCR; TCRdb has only the in-frame clones, and not every one. V and J calls and clone size come straight from that table; D and trimming were deduced from the DNA. The sample records about 250,000 clones, about 89% being singletons. V was clipped by 0 bases and J by 10 bases; unmatched bases: 7. CDR3 length: 14 amino acids. Germline loops: CDR1 SGHRS, CDR2 YFSETQ.

Sequencing was performed on peripheral blood. The chain carries TRBV5-1 and TRBJ2-3, with 8 nucleotides matching TRBD1. The sequence derives from a man aged 30-40 years with acute or convalescent COVID-19. The CDR3 reads CASSLVRGREPQYF. As DNA, the CDR3 is TGCGCCAGCAGCTTGGTCAGGGGGCGTGAGCCGCAGTATTTT.